This passage covers 23 T cell receptor beta chains from one sample sequenced in a study of diagnostic markers for celiac disease. With the reads reprocessed, TCRdb shows one record per CDR3 protein and no DNA. This table holds 1,400 or so distinct CDR3 sequences. Specimen: either unsorted cells or a sorted T cell fraction (not recorded which). The origin of the receptors is a human donor. This table probably holds off-target reads from a library built for another chain.

The rearrangement links TRBV4-2 to TRBJ1-1; TCRdb's D call, TRBD1, is unchecked because there is no DNA. The CDR3 length is 15 residues. CDR1 is LGHNA and CDR2 is YNFKEQ in the germline V gene. The CDR3 loop reads CASSPYRTGTTEAFF.

This clonotype is deemed medium-sized by its frequency. The chain recombines TRBV7-6 with TRBJ2-7; the D gene TCRdb calls, TRBD2, cannot be checked with no DNA. The CDR3 runs 16 residues. The germline V gene encodes CDR1 SGHVS and CDR2 FNYEAQ. This CDR3 is CASSSQGGRSTYEQYF.

This clonotype shows up as large by frequency. This chain joins TRBV2 and TRBJ2-7. The germline gives CDR1 SNHLY, CDR2 FYNNEI. The CDR3 is 13 amino acids. The CDR3 reads CASSDLSSYEQYF.

The V call is TRBV29-1, the J call TRBJ2-7. CDR1 is SQVTM and CDR2 is ANQGSEA in the germline V gene. CDR3 length: 14 residues. This CDR3 reads CSVDVGLGNYEQYF.

In terms of frequency, this clonotype is large. CDR3 protein: CASSRAQGVPYNEQFF. The genes are TRBV7-9 and TRBJ2-1; TCRdb's D gene call, TRBD1, goes unchecked for lack of DNA. CDR1 and CDR2 from the germline V gene are SEHNR and FQNEAQ (reference sequence). CDR3 length: 16 residues.

The gene calls are TRBV5-1 and TRBJ1-1; TCRdb's assignment of TRBD1 cannot be checked, as there is no DNA. From germline, CDR1 is SGHRS and CDR2 YFSETQ. The CDR3 has 13 amino acids. CDR3 amino acids: CASSFTGGTEAFF.

The rearrangement joins TRBV12-3 or TRBV12-4 to TRBJ2-3. This CDR3 region has 13 residues. CDR3 loop: CASSRTAQDTQYF.

The V call is TRBV4-1, the J call TRBJ1-5. This CDR3 spans 15 amino acids. Germline V gives CDR1 MGHRA, CDR2 YSYEKL. This CDR3 is CASSQANTDGQPQHF.

The chain joins TRBV12-3 or TRBV12-4 to TRBJ1-2. CDR3 size: 12 residues. CDR3 sequence: CASSFGGGGYTF.

The rearrangement links TRBV11-2 to TRBJ2-1; the D call of TRBD2 rests on TCRdb alone, since no DNA is present to check it. Germline values: CDR1 SGHAT, CDR2 FQNNGV. The CDR3 runs 17 residues. CDR3 amino acids: CASSSTGTTGSYNEQFF.

The chain combines TRBV28 with TRBJ1-1; TCRdb's D call, TRBD1, is unchecked because there is no DNA. The CDR3 consists of 16 residues. CDR1 is MDHEN and CDR2 is SYDVKM in the germline V gene. The CDR3 protein is CASFSGTGSGDTEAFF. Using reference TRBV28 and TRBJ1-1 for the parts outside the CDR3, the full variable domain is DVKVTQSSRYLVKRTGEKVFLECVQDMDHENMFWYRQDPGLGLRLIYFSYDVKMKEKGDIPEGYSVSREKKERFSLILESASTNQTSMYLCASFSGTGSGDTEAFFGQGTRLTVV.

This sequence joins TRBV7-8 and TRBJ1-1; TCRdb gives TRBD1 as the D gene, but with no DNA this cannot be confirmed. The CDR3 covers 16 residues. Looked up from germline, CDR1 is SGHVS and CDR2 is FQNEAQ. The CDR3: CASSPEGPGWRTEAFF.

V and J are TRBV5-4 and TRBJ2-1; absent DNA, TCRdb's TRBD1 call cannot be checked. The CDR3 runs 14 residues. Germline V gene lookup returns CDR1 SGHNT and CDR2 YYREEE (reference sequence). This chain's CDR3 is CASHPWRGYNEQFF.

This clonotype is labeled large based on frequency. The chain employs TRBV4-3 and TRBJ2-1; no DNA is available, so the TRBD2 call from TCRdb remains unchecked. The CDR3 is 14 residues long. The germline CDR1 and CDR2 sequences are LGHNA and YSLEER. The CDR3 reads CASSMRLENSEQFF.

The chain carries TRBV19 and TRBJ2-1; TCRdb picks TRBD1, but there is no DNA to check that call. There are 16 residues in the CDR3. CDR1 LNHDA and CDR2 SQIVND come from the germline V gene (reference sequence). The chain's CDR3 is CASIPVGGDPYNEQFF.

The rearrangement joins TRBV10-3 to TRBJ1-5; the TCRdb D gene call, TRBD1, has no DNA to confirm it. Germline V gene data show CDR1 as ENHRY and CDR2 as SYGVKD. The length of the CDR3 is 13 residues. CDR3 sequence: CAISVDRGQPQHF.

Frequency places this clonotype as large. The chain joins TRBV30 to TRBJ2-1. Germline CDR1 reads GTSNPN; CDR2 reads SVGIG (reference sequence). The CDR3 length is 13 residues. CDR3 amino acids: CAWSWWSDNEQFF.

The V gene is TRBV5-1, the J gene TRBJ1-6. CDR1 is SGHRS, CDR2 YFSETQ, per germline. CDR3 size: 16 residues. CDR3 loop: CASSLVVTSVDSPLHF.

The rearrangement joins TRBV11-2 to TRBJ2-2. Germline CDR1 SGHAT, CDR2 FQNNGV. The CDR3 totals 15 residues. CDR3 sequence reads: CASSLRRTNTGELFF.

J is TRBJ2-7 and V is TRBV7-9. This CDR3 has 12 residues. The germline V gene encodes CDR1 SEHNR and CDR2 FQNEAQ (reference sequence). The CDR3: CASSLDGDEQYF.

The CDR3 sequence is CASSLQGVTEAFF. The chain couples TRBV11-2 to TRBJ1-1; TCRdb reports TRBD1, a call that lacks DNA to check it against. CDR1 is SGHAT and CDR2 is FQNNGV in the germline V gene. The CDR3 loop spans 13 amino acids.

CDR3 sequence reads: CASSLTGVLAGDETQYF. The chain links TRBV4-2 to TRBJ2-5; TCRdb's D call, TRBD2, is unchecked because there is no DNA. The CDR3 sequence is 17 residues long. Germline V gives CDR1 LGHNA, CDR2 YNFKEQ.

The V gene is TRBV7-3, the J gene TRBJ1-1. Germline-derived CDR1 and CDR2 are SGHTA and FQGTGA. This CDR3 region has 13 residues. CDR3 amino acids: CASSLITNTEAFF.